The T cell receptor beta chain described here comes from a study of neurological immune-mediated disorders. Findings and limits, study-wide: None of the CDR3 amino acid sequences of expanded clones recurred across subjects, suggesting private repertoires in all groups.

The cDNA was synthesized by means of template-switch 5'RACE, which was carried out with 10-nucleotide random UMIs. TCRdb redid the calling of the 5' RACE reads with MiXCR, one entry per CDR3 protein. This sample carries about 20,000 distinct CDR3 sequences, about 30% of them seen once, and the ten largest clones take more than 30%. Trimming removed 1 base at V and 8 bases at J, with 14 bases between. This CDR3 has 15 residues. Germline loops: CDR1 LNHNV, CDR2 YYDKDF (reference sequence). Only a few counts were recorded for this clonotype. Its antigen remains unknown. Sequencing was carried out using PBMCs. The genes are TRBV15 and TRBJ1-4; D unclear. The TCR comes from a man aged 50-59 years with HTLV-1-associated myelopathy (HAM/TSP). The CDR3 region is CATSRGERSVEKLFF. DNA of the CDR3: TGTGCCACCAGCAGAGGGGAGAGATCGGTGGAAAAACTGTTTTTT.